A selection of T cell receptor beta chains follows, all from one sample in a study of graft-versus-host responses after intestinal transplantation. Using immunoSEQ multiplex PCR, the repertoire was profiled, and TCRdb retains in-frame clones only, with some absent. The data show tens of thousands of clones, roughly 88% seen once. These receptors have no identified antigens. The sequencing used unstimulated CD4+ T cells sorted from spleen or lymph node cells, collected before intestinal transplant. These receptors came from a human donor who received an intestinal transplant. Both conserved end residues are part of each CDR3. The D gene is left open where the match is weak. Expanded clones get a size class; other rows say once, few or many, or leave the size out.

CDR3: CASKGIQVIDSPLHF
DNA: TGTGCCAGCAAAGGTATTCAGGTCATCGATTCACCCCTCCACTTT
J: TRBJ1-6
size: once
D: .
V: TRBV2

CDR3: CASSLGGQHVETQYF
DNA: TGTGCCAGCAGCCTGGGGGGACAGCACGTGGAGACCCAGTACTTC
J: TRBJ2-5
size: .
D: .
V: TRBV9

CDR3: CAGQDGPQETQYF
DNA: TGTGCCGGACAGGACGGCCCCCAAGAGACCCAGTACTTC
J: TRBJ2-5
size: .
D: TRBD1
V: TRBV10-3

CDR3: CASSPIGQFTDGYTF
DNA: TGTGCCAGCAGCCCCATCGGACAGTTTACCGATGGCTACACCTTC
J: TRBJ1-2
size: .
D: .
V: TRBV7-9

CDR3: CASSFGTASEKLFF
DNA: TGCGCCAGCAGCTTTGGGACAGCCTCAGAAAAACTGTTTTTT
J: TRBJ1-4
size: .
D: TRBD1
V: TRBV5-1

CDR3: CASRSLAYSGNTIYF
DNA: TGTGCCAGCAGGAGCCTAGCTTATTCTGGAAACACCATATATTTT
J: TRBJ1-3
size: .
D: .
V: TRBV6-5

CDR3: CASRWSGGSGNEQFF
DNA: TGTGCCAGCAGATGGAGCGGGGGAAGTGGCAATGAGCAGTTCTTC
J: TRBJ2-1
size: .
D: TRBD2
V: TRBV25-1

CDR3: CSVRQGWDEQYF
DNA: TGCAGCGTTCGACAGGGGTGGGACGAGCAGTACTTC
J: TRBJ2-7
size: few
D: TRBD1
V: TRBV29-1

CDR3: CASSLISSYNEQFF
DNA: TGTGCCAGCAGCTTGATTAGCTCCTACAATGAGCAGTTCTTC
J: TRBJ2-1
size: .
D: .
V: TRBV11-2

CDR3: CATSRGSGGAYNEQFF
DNA: TGTGCCACCAGCAGAGGGAGCGGGGGGGCCTACAATGAGCAGTTCTTC
J: TRBJ2-1
size: .
D: TRBD2
V: TRBV15

CDR3: CASSLRTGPIPSGANVLTF
DNA: TGCGCCAGCAGCCTTCGGACAGGCCCGATCCCCTCTGGGGCCAACGTCCTGACTTTC
J: TRBJ2-6
size: .
D: TRBD1
V: TRBV5-1

CDR3: CASSYRPGGPKNIQYF
DNA: TGTGCCAGCAGCTACAGGCCGGGGGGGCCCAAAAACATTCAGTACTTC
J: TRBJ2-4
size: .
D: TRBD2
V: TRBV5-8

CDR3: CASSPFSSGGLSYEQYF
DNA: TGTGCCAGCTCACCATTCTCCAGCGGGGGGCTCTCCTACGAGCAGTACTTC
J: TRBJ2-7
size: .
D: TRBD2
V: TRBV18

CDR3: CASRPRTGTNYGYTF
DNA: TGTGCCAGCAGACCCAGGACAGGGACTAACTATGGCTACACCTTC
J: TRBJ1-2
size: .
D: TRBD1
V: TRBV11-2

CDR3: CASSNPRNTIYF
DNA: TGTGCCAGCAGCAATCCTAGAAACACCATATATTTT
J: TRBJ1-3
size: .
D: .
V: TRBV9

CDR3: CASGNSNQPQHF
DNA: TGCGCCAGCGGCAATAGCAATCAGCCCCAGCATTTT
J: TRBJ1-5
size: .
D: .
V: TRBV10-1

CDR3: CASSYAGGVGTDTQYF
DNA: TGTGCCAGCAGTTACGCGGGGGGGGTCGGCACAGATACGCAGTATTTT
J: TRBJ2-3
size: once
D: TRBD2
V: TRBV6-5

CDR3: CASSRGSQGHMNTEAFF
DNA: TGTGCCAGCAGCCGAGGCTCTCAGGGCCACATGAACACTGAAGCTTTCTTT
J: TRBJ1-1
size: few
D: .
V: TRBV5-6

CDR3: CASIRNRDQPQHF
DNA: TGTGCCAGCATCAGAAACAGGGATCAGCCCCAGCATTTT
J: TRBJ1-5
size: .
D: .
V: TRBV6-1

CDR3: CASWPAGGNTEAFF
DNA: TGTGCCAGCTGGCCAGCGGGGGGAAACACTGAAGCTTTCTTT
J: TRBJ1-1
size: .
D: .
V: TRBV5-4

CDR3: CASSLNRGSNSPLHF
DNA: TGTGCCAGCAGCTTAAACCGGGGGTCTAATTCACCCCTCCACTTT
J: TRBJ1-6
size: .
D: .
V: TRBV7-3

CDR3: CASSVGDRGISTEAFF
DNA: TGTGCCAGCAGTGTGGGGGACAGGGGGATTAGCACTGAAGCTTTCTTT
J: TRBJ1-1
size: .
D: TRBD1
V: TRBV6-1

CDR3: CASSPVVGSYEQYF
DNA: TGTGCCAGCAGCCCGGTAGTCGGCTCCTACGAGCAGTACTTC
J: TRBJ2-7
size: .
D: .
V: TRBV7-2

CDR3: CASSPGTDKNTEAFF
DNA: TGTGCCAGCAGCCCAGGGACAGACAAAAACACTGAAGCTTTCTTT
J: TRBJ1-1
size: .
D: TRBD1
V: TRBV11-3

CDR3: CASSSHRNTEAFF
DNA: TGTGCCAGCAGCTCCCACAGGAACACTGAAGCTTTCTTT
J: TRBJ1-1
size: .
D: .
V: TRBV11-2

CDR3: CAISGPRGGANTEAFF
DNA: TGTGCCATCAGTGGCCCCCGGGGGGGAGCGAACACTGAAGCTTTCTTT
J: TRBJ1-1
size: .
D: .
V: TRBV10-3

CDR3: CASTDLAGGLDGQYF
DNA: TGTGCCAGCACCGACCTAGCGGGGGGACTCGATGGGCAGTATTTT
J: TRBJ2-3
size: .
D: TRBD2
V: TRBV7-2